This T cell receptor (beta chain) came from a study of T cell responses to AZD1222 COVID-19 vaccine. Study-level background: Doses given second, at about 4 or about 12 weeks, were pooled.

Notes on the study in general: Unmutated variant regions are reportedly targeted by nearly half of spike-specific TCRs. White British ancestry dominated among donors, who included more females, and clonal diversity was possibly underestimated.

Only in-frame clones appear in the TCRdb table, and some are missing; sequencing was by immunoSEQ multiplex PCR. The repertoire includes 110,000 to 150,000 clones, about 92% of them detected once, and 2.5% to 4% sits in the top ten. Of note for this clone: As yet, its antigen is unknown.

Germline values: CDR1 SGHRS, CDR2 YFSETQ. This CDR3 region has 16 residues. V was clipped by 0 bases and J by 6 bases; unmatched bases: 4. This TCR was sampled from an adult in good health. V gene TRBV5-1 combines with J gene TRBJ2-3, with 13 bases identical to TRBD2. Material: peripheral blood, obtained on day 0 of AZD1222 vaccination. The CDR3 nucleotides read TGCGCCAGCAGCTTGGGGACTAGCGGGAGTCTTGATACGCAGTATTTT. Its protein is CASSLGTSGSLDTQYF.